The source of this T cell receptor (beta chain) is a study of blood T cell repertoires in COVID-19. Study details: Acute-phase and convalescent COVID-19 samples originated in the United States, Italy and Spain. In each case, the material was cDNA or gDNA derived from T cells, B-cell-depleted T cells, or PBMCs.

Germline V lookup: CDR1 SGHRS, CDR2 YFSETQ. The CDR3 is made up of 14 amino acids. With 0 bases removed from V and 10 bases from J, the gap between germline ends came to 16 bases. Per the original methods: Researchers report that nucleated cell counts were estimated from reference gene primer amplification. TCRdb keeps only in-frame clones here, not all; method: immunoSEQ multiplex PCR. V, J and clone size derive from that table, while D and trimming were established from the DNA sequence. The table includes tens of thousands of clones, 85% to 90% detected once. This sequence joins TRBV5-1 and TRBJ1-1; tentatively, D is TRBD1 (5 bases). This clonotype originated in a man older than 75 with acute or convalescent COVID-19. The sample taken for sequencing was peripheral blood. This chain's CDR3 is CASSLEWGDPPAFF. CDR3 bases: TGCGCCAGCAGCTTGGAATGGGGGGATCCCCCAGCTTTCTTT.